This TCR beta chain is from a study of beta chain features in type 1 diabetes. Germline lookup yields CDR1 SGDLS and CDR2 YYNGEE. Trimming removed 0 bases at V and 7 bases at J, with 4 bases between. The CDR3 is 11 residues long. Sequenced material consisted of expressed TCRB transcripts (all of the isolated RNA was reverse transcribed). Only in-frame clones appear in the TCRdb table, and some are missing; sequencing was by immunoSEQ multiplex PCR. The data show 350,000 to 400,000 clones, with roughly 16% seen just once and approximately 0.02% held by the top ten. This receptor was taken from a woman between 18 and 30 years old in good health. Sequencing used naive CD4+ T cells from blood. The chain employs TRBV9 and TRBJ2-5, with unresolved D. The CDR3 bases are TGTGCCAGCAGCGTAGGAGGGACCCAGTACTTC. Protein sequence: CASSVGGTQYF.